This T cell receptor (beta chain) was retrieved from a study of graft-versus-host responses after intestinal transplantation. About the research overall: Each of the recipients got a multivisceral, liver-intestinal, or isolated intestinal transplant. Uniformly, recipients were administered anti-thymocyte globulin induction with subsequent tacrolimus and steroids for approximately three years.

Intraepithelial and lamina propria lymphocytes were released after the graft tissue was processed. Germline assignment: CDR1 SGHTA and CDR2 FQGNSA. The CDR3 spans 14 residues. V lost 0 bases and J lost 11; bases outside the gene matches: 7. In the case of this clone: What it binds is not known.

Findings and caveats of the study: Present in recipient marrow, GvH clones included some that appeared first in ileum or blood. Graft-versus-host to host-versus-graft clonal ratios in allografts were high in patients with graft-donor T cell macrochimerism.

This table comes from immunoSEQ multiplex PCR, and its TCRdb copy is limited to in-frame clones, with some not included. The sample has some 2,000 clones; roughly nine tenths are singletons. The rearrangement links TRBV7-2 to TRBJ1-5, with TRBD1 matching 7 bases. The clonotype was recovered from a human patient who received an intestinal transplant, so some T cells may come from the graft donor. The sequences come from ileum tissue, collected about 70 days after transplant. CDR3 residues: CASSLAQGVWAQHF. The DNA of the CDR3 is TGTGCCAGCAGCTTAGCCCAGGGGGTCTGGGCCCAGCATTTT.